The rows below give T cell receptor beta chains drawn from one sample of a study of shared clonotypes between healthy human individuals. The assay was immunoSEQ multiplex PCR, and TCRdb's table has in-frame clones only and misses some. The profile covers about 2 million clones, with 95% appearing a single time and 0.1% to 0.15% taken by the ten largest. Material: naive CD4+ T cells sorted from blood. The source is a man aged 18 to 29 in good health. The CDR3 runs from the conserved cysteine through the conserved F or W. D genes are given only for firm matches. Clone size is not always given. Where it is, it says once, few, many or a class for expanded clones.

j_gene,v_gene,d_gene,abundance,CDR3aa,CDR3nt
TRBJ2-7,TRBV12-5,TRBD2,.,CASGLSSGSGGSRSYEQYF,TGTGCTAGTGGTTTGTCAAGTGGGTCGGGCGGGAGTCGATCCTACGAGCAGTACTTC
TRBJ2-1,TRBV11-3,.,.,CASSLGDIDSEQFF,TGTGCCAGCAGCCTAGGGGATATTGACAGTGAGCAGTTCTTC
TRBJ2-7,TRBV19,.,.,CASSIAPYSYEQYF,TGTGCCAGTAGTATAGCCCCGTACTCCTACGAGCAGTACTTC
TRBJ2-7,TRBV5-5,.,.,CASSPQGYEQYF,TGTGCCAGCAGCCCTCAGGGGTACGAGCAGTACTTC
TRBJ1-3,TRBV9,.,once,CASSVGQQGNTIYF,TGTGCCAGCAGCGTAGGACAGCAAGGAAACACCATATATTTT
TRBJ1-5,TRBV12-5,TRBD1,.,CASGLDWTGGFNQPQHF,TGTGCTAGTGGTTTGGACTGGACAGGGGGCTTCAATCAGCCCCAGCATTTT
TRBJ2-5,TRBV9,.,.,CASSVTGTETQYF,TGTGCCAGCAGCGTCACTGGCACAGAGACCCAGTACTTC
TRBJ2-5,TRBV20-1,.,.,CSARSETQYF,TGCAGTGCCCGGAGCGAGACCCAGTACTTC
TRBJ2-3,TRBV5-4,TRBD2,.,CASSPGTSGSFEVVQYF,TGTGCCAGCAGCCCCGGGACTAGCGGGAGCTTCGAGGTAGTTCAGTATTTT
TRBJ2-2,TRBV19,.,.,CASRSTGRPNTGELFF,TGTGCCAGTAGGTCTACAGGGCGCCCCAACACCGGGGAGCTGTTTTTT
TRBJ1-1,TRBV6-6,TRBD1,.,CASRQGSGTEAFF,TGTGCCAGCAGACAGGGGTCGGGGACTGAAGCTTTCTTT
TRBJ2-1,TRBV5-1,TRBD2,.,CASSLSRSGTSGREQFF,TGCGCCAGCAGCTTATCAAGGTCCGGGACTAGCGGGAGGGAGCAGTTCTTC
TRBJ2-2,TRBV30,.,.,CAWSSNTGELFF,TGTGCCTGGAGTAGTAACACCGGGGAGCTGTTTTTT
TRBJ2-7,TRBV28,.,.,CASSPDRTSYEQYF,TGTGCCAGCAGTCCCGACAGGACCTCCTACGAGCAGTACTTC
TRBJ2-7,TRBV28,TRBD1,.,CASVSGQAYEQYF,TGTGCCAGCGTTTCGGGACAGGCCTACGAGCAGTACTTC
TRBJ2-3,TRBV27,.,.,CASSLFDTQYF,TGTGCCAGCAGTTTATTTGATACGCAGTATTTT
TRBJ1-5,TRBV4-1,.,.,CASSQFQQGSNQPQHF,TGCGCCAGCAGCCAATTCCAGCAGGGTAGCAATCAGCCCCAGCATTTT
TRBJ1-1,TRBV27,TRBD1,.,CASSSDREVAEAFF,TGTGCCAGCAGTTCGGACAGGGAAGTCGCTGAAGCTTTCTTT
TRBJ2-5,TRBV18,.,.,CASSLSTRGVHQETQYF,TGTGCCAGCTCACTTTCCACCAGGGGGGTCCATCAAGAGACCCAGTACTTC
TRBJ2-2,TRBV6-4,TRBD2,.,CASSDRRLAGAFNTGELFF,TGTGCCAGCAGTGACCGGCGTCTAGCGGGGGCCTTTAACACCGGGGAGCTGTTTTTT
TRBJ2-7,TRBV7-9,.,once,CASSQQQGSYEQYF,TGTGCCAGCAGTCAGCAACAGGGTTCCTACGAGCAGTACTTC
TRBJ2-4,TRBV7-9,.,.,CASSLATIAKNIQYF,TGTGCCAGCAGCTTAGCCACAATAGCCAAAAACATTCAGTACTTC
TRBJ1-5,TRBV7-2,.,.,CASSLVGGENQPQHF,TGTGCCAGCAGCTTAGTAGGAGGGGAGAATCAGCCCCAGCATTTT